This paragraph covers one TCR beta chain sequence. The antigen is undetermined. This specimen comes from a study of siplizumab effects on memory and regulatory T cells. Study outcomes and limitations: Controls had approximately 27% Treg-derived mappable alloreactive CD4+ clones on average, versus less than 70% with siplizumab. Suppressive activity of Tregs proliferating in siplizumab cultures remained unconfirmed. Significant reduction of alloreactive sequences traceable to unstimulated CD4+ memory cells was observed with siplizumab.

Libraries were prepared by immunoSEQ multiplex PCR; TCRdb keeps only in-frame clonotypes and omits some of them. Among 90,000 to 110,000 clones listed, around 93% were seen once. The CDR3 extends over 13 amino acids. V was shortened by 4 bases and J by 0 bases, with 7 bases between the two germline ends. From germline, CDR1 is SGHRS and CDR2 YFSETQ. The source of this sequence is a human donor in good health. The V gene is TRBV5-1, the J gene TRBJ1-1; D is ambiguous. Material: CD4+ T cells sorted from blood. The CDR3 coding sequence is TGCGCCAGCAGCGCCGGTCTGAACACTGAAGCTTTCTTT. Translating it yields CASSAGLNTEAFF.